Each of the 4 T cell receptor beta chains below was sequenced from the same sample in a study of T-cell memory formation after mild COVID-19. TCRdb used MiXCR to reprocess the 5' RACE reads, holding one entry per CDR3 protein. Altogether 400,000 to 500,000 distinct CDR3 sequences are present, approximately 20% being singletons, with the ten largest covering roughly 8%. The sample was PBMCs or a T cell subset sorted from them (not recorded which). These TCRs come from an adult woman who had mild COVID-19 (a few samples of this study predate the infection). Cell type and time point are not known.

This clonotype has more than one count but fewer than ten. The CDR3 is CASSLSPPQGVREQFF. In DNA, the CDR3 is TGTGCCAGCAGTTTATCCCCCCCACAGGGGGTCCGCGAGCAGTTCTTC. This chain connects TRBV27 to TRBJ2-1; the match to TRBD1 covers 8 bases. Germline trimming cut 0 bases from V and 10 bases from J; bases unmatched to any gene: 11. This CDR3 is 16 amino acids long. Germline lookup yields CDR1 MNHEY and CDR2 SMNVEV (reference sequence).

The chain combines TRBV6-1 with TRBJ2-7, with D tentatively TRBD1 or TRBD2 (5 bases each). The V gene's germline CDR1 is MNHNS and CDR2 SASEGT. V was cut by 7 bases and J by 7 bases, with 23 bases left in between. The CDR3 totals 15 residues. The CDR3 is CASTQSGGASGEQYF. The CDR3 nucleotides read TGTGCCAGCACCCAGAGTGGGGGTGCTTCGGGTGAGCAGTACTTC.

This clonotype was observed a handful of times. The V call is TRBV7-2, the J call TRBJ2-1; D unclear. V was pared by 5 bases and J by 4 bases, with 9 bases between. This CDR3 has 13 residues. The germline V gene encodes CDR1 SGHTA and CDR2 FQGNSA. CDR3 sequence reads: CASSRDWYNEQFF. The DNA of the CDR3 is TGTGCCAGCAGCCGAGACTGGTACAATGAGCAGTTCTTC. The entire variable domain, with the rest obtained from reference TRBV7-2 and TRBJ2-1, is as follows: GAGVSQSPSNKVTEKGKDVELRCDPISGHTALYWYRQSLGQGLEFLIYFQGNSAPDKSGLPSDRFSAERTGGSVSTLTIQRTQQEDSAVYLCASSRDWYNEQFFGPGTRLTVL.

V gene TRBV5-1 combines with J gene TRBJ2-7; 8 bases are shared with TRBD1. This CDR3 is built from 18 residues. The germline CDR1 and CDR2 sequences are SGHRS and YFSETQ. V gave up 1 base and J gave up 3 bases; unmatched junction bases: 15. The CDR3 DNA sequence: TGCGCCAGCAGCTTGACAGTCAGGGGGCGCGAACCCATCTACGAGCAGTACTTC. It encodes CASSLTVRGREPIYEQYF.